Listed below are T cell receptor beta chains from one sample, sequenced in a study of human T cells and chemical hapten exposure. TCRdb reprocessed the RACE reads via MiXCR and lists one record per CDR3 protein. The sample shows about 140,000 distinct CDR3 sequences, approximately 12% of them seen only once. Sequenced here: whole blood, sampled in connection with sensitization to the hapten diphenylcyclopropenone (DPC). These receptors originate from a woman between 50 and 59 years old with alopecia areata. Some clones in this sample may be carry-over from other donors' samples. Each CDR3 is given with its conserved first and last residue. Each record gives: V gene, J gene, CDR3 protein.

TRBV11-3	TRBJ2-2	CASSPTGFERTGELFF
TRBV5-1	TRBJ2-5	CASSLGTGLETQYF
TRBV6-5	TRBJ2-7	CASRPTSGWTTLYEQYF
TRBV29-1	TRBJ2-4	CSVVSGGNIQYF
TRBV29-1	TRBJ2-7	CSAAGGPSYEQYF
TRBV27	TRBJ2-1	CASSLREGPNEQFF
TRBV10-2	TRBJ2-7	CASSESTGRGSEQYF
TRBV19	TRBJ1-4	CASSSGTGDEKLFF
TRBV29-1	TRBJ2-3	CSVEGRADTQYF
TRBV11-2	TRBJ2-1	CASSRVRREGNEQFF
TRBV19	TRBJ2-1	CASSRQGALDEQFF
TRBV12-3/TRBV12-4	TRBJ2-7	CASSFREGVEQYF
TRBV30	TRBJ2-1	CAWRPSYNEQFF
TRBV7-8	TRBJ2-1	CASSRLAGVNEQFF
TRBV6-4	TRBJ2-6	CASSDSGHSGANVLTF
TRBV7-2	TRBJ2-1	CASSSRTSHTGNEQFF
TRBV11-2	TRBJ2-2	CASSPYPRQGTGELFF
TRBV6-6	TRBJ2-3	CASSYGGTDTQYF
TRBV20-1	TRBJ1-4	CSAGPGQRNEKLFF
TRBV27	TRBJ1-5	CASSTDSYSNQPQHF
TRBV7-9	TRBJ2-1	CASTPGGLAGNEQFF
TRBV7-9	TRBJ2-7	CASSLGPGTGEYF
TRBV12-3/TRBV12-4	TRBJ2-2	CASSFGTGRNTGELFF
TRBV29-1	TRBJ2-1	CSVSLLAGGDNEQFF
TRBV12-3/TRBV12-4	TRBJ1-1	CASSLTANTEAFF
TRBV15	TRBJ1-3	CATSIPVSGNTIYF